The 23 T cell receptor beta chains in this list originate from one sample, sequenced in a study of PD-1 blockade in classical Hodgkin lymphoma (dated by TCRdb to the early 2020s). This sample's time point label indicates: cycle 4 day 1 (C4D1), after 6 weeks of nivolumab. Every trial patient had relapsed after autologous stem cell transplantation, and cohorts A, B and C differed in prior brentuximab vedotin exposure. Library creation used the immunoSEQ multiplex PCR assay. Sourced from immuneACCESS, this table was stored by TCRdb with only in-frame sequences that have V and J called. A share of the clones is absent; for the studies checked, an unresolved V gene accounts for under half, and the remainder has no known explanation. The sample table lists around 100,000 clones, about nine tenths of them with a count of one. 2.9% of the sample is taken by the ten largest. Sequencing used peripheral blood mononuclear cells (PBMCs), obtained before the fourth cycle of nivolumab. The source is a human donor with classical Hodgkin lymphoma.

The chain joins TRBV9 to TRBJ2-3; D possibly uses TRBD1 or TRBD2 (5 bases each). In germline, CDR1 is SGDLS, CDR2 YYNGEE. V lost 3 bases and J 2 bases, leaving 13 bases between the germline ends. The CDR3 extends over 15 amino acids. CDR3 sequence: CASSDGTAHTDTQYF. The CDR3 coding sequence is TGTGCCAGCAGCGATGGGACGGCGCACACAGATACGCAGTATTTT.

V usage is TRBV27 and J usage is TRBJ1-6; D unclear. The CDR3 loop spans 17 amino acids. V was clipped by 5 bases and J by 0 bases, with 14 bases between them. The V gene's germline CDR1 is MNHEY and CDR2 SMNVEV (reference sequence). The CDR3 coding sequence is TGTGCCAGCAGTCCCTTACCCGGGAGCTCCTATAATTCACCCCTCCACTTT. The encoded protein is CASSPLPGSSYNSPLHF.

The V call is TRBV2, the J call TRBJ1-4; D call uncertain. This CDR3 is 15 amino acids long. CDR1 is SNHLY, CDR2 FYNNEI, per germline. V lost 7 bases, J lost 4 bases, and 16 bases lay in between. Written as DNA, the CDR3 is TGTGCCAGCAAACGGTTGGCAGCGGATAATGAAAAACTGTTTTTT. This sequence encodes CASKRLAADNEKLFF.

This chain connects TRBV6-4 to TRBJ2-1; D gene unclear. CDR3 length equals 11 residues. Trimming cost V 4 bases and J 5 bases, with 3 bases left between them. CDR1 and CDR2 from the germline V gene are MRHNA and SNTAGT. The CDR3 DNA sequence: TGTGCCAGCAGTGCGGACAATGAGCAGTTCTTC. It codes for CASSADNEQFF.

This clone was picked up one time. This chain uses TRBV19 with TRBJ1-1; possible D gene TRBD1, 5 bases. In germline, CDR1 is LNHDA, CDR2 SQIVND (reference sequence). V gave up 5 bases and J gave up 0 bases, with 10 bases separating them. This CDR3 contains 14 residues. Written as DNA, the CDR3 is TGTGCCAGTAGTGCCCGACAGCTGAACACTGAAGCTTTCTTT. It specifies CASSARQLNTEAFF. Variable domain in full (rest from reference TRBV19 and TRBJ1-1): DGGITQSPKYLFRKEGQNVTLSCEQNLNHDAMYWYRQDPGQGLRLIYYSQIVNDFQKGDIAEGYSVSREKKESFPLTVTSAQKNPTAFYLCASSARQLNTEAFFGQGTRLTVV.

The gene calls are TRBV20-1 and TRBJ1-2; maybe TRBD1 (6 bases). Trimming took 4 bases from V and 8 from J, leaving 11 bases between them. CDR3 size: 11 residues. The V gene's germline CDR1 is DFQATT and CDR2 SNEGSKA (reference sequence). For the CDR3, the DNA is TGCAGTGCTACGTACAGGGAGGGCTACACCTTC. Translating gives CSATYREGYTF.

Here the CDR3 reads CASSLYKNTGELFF. As DNA, the CDR3 is TGCGCCAGCAGCTTGTACAAGAACACCGGGGAGCTGTTTTTT. The genes are TRBV5-1 and TRBJ2-2; D not resolved. Germline assignment: CDR1 SGHRS and CDR2 YFSETQ. Trimming took off 1 base at V and 1 base at J, with 5 bases between the two ends. There are 14 residues in the CDR3.

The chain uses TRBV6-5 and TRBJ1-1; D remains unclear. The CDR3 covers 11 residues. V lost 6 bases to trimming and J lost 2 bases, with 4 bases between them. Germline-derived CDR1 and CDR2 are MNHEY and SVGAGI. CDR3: CASRGNTEAFF. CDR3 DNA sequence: TGTGCCAGCAGGGGCAACACTGAAGCTTTCTTT.

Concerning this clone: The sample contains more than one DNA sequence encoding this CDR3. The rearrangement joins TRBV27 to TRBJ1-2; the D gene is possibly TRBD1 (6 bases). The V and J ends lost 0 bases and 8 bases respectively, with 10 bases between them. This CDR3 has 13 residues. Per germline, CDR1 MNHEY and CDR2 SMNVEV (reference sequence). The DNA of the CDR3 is TGTGCCAGCAGTTTATCGTCAGGGGCCGGCTACACCTTC. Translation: CASSLSSGAGYTF.

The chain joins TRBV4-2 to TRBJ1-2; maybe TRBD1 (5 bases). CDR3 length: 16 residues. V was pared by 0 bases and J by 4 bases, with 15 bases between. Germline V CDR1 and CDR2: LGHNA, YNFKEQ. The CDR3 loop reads CASSQDGPGGGYGYTF. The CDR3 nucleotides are TGTGCCAGCAGCCAAGATGGGCCCGGCGGGGGCTATGGCTACACCTTC.

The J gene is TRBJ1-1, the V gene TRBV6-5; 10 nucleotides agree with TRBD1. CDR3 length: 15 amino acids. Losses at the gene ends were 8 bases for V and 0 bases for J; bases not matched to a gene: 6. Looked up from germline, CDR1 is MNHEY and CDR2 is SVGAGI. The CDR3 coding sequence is TGTGCCAGCCGAGCCGGGACAGGGGTGAACACTGAAGCTTTCTTT. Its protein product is CASRAGTGVNTEAFF.

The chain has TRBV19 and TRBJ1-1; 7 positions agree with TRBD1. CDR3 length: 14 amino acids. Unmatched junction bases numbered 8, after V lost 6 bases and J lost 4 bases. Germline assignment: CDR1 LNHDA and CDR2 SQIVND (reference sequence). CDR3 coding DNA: TGTGCCAGTAGAACCGACAGGGCGCCCACTGAAGCTTTCTTT. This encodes CASRTDRAPTEAFF.

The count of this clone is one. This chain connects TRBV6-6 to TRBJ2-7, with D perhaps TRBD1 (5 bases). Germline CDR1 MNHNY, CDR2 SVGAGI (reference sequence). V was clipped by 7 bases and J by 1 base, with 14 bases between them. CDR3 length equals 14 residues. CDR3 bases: TGTGCCAGCAAAAAAGGGGTGAGGTCCTACGAGCAGTACTTC. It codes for CASKKGVRSYEQYF.

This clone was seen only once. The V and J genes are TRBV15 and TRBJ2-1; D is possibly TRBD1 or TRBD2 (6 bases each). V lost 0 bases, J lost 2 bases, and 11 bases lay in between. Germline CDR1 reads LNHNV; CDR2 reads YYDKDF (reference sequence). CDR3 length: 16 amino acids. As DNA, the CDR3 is TGTGCCACCAGCAGAGATCTCCGGGGGCCCTACAATGAGCAGTTCTTC. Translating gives CATSRDLRGPYNEQFF.

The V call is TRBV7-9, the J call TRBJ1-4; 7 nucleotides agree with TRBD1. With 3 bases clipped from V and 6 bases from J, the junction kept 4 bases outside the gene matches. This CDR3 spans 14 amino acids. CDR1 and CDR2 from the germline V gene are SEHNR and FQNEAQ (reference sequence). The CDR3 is CASSFSTGHEKLFF. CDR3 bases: TGTGCCAGCAGCTTTTCGACAGGGCATGAAAAACTGTTTTTT.

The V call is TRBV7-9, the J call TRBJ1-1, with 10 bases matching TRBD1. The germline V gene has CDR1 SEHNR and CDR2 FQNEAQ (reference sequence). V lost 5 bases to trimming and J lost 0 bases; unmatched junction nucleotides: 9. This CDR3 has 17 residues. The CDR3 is CASSAPRQGALNTEAFF. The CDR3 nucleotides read TGTGCCAGCAGCGCTCCTCGACAGGGGGCCTTGAACACTGAAGCTTTCTTT.

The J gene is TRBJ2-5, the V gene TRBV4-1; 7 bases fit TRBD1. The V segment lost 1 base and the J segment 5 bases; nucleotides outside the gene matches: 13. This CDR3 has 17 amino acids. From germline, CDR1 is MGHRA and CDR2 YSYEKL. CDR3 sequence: CASSQVIGTGVRETQYF. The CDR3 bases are TGCGCCAGCAGCCAAGTGATTGGCACAGGGGTCAGGGAGACCCAGTACTTC.

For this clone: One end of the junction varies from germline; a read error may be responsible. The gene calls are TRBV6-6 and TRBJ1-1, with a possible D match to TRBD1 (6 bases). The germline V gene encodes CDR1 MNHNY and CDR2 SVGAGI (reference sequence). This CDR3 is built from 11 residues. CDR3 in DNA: TGTGCCAGCAGACAGGGTGTAGATTACGGGTTT. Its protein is CASRQGVDYGF.

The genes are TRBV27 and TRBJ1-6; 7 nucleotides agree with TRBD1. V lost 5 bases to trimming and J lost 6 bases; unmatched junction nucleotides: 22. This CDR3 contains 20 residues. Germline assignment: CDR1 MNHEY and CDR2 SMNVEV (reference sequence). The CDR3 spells CASSRIGKITGEAGNSPLHF. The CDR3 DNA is TGTGCCAGCAGTCGAATCGGAAAAATAACAGGGGAAGCAGGTAATTCACCCCTCCACTTT.

CDR3 amino acids: CASSSVEGTNTGELFF. The CDR3 DNA reads TGTGCCAGCTCGTCGGTCGAAGGGACGAACACCGGGGAGCTGTTTTTT. The rearrangement uses TRBV18 and TRBJ2-2; D is uncertain. The length of the CDR3 is 16 residues. V gave up 6 bases and J gave up 0 bases, with 14 bases separating them. Germline CDR1 reads KGHSH; CDR2 reads LQKENI. The variable domain in full, completed from reference TRBV18 and TRBJ2-2, reads NAGVMQNPRHLVRRRGQEARLRCSPMKGHSHVYWYRQLPEEGLKFMVYLQKENIIDESGMPKERFSAEFPKEGPSILRIQQVVRGDSAAYFCASSSVEGTNTGELFFGEGSRLTVL.

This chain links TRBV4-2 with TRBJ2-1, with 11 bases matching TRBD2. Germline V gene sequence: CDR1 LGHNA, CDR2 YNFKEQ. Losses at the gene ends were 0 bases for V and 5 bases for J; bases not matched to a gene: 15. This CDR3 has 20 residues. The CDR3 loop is CASSQDKPGGGLAANNEQFF. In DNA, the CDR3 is TGTGCCAGCAGCCAAGATAAGCCTGGGGGGGGACTAGCGGCAAACAATGAGCAGTTCTTC.

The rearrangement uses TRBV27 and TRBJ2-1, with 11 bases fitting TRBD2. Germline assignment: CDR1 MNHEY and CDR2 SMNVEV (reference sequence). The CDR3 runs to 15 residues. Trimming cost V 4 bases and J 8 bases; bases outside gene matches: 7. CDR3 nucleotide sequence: TGTGCCAGCAGTTCCTCGACTAGCGGGGCGTATGAGCAGTTCTTC. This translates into CASSSSTSGAYEQFF.

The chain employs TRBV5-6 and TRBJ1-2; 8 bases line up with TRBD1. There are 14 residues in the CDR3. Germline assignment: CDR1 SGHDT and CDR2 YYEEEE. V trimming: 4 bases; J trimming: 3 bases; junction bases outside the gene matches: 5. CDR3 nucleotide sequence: TGTGCCAGCAGCGTCCGACAGGGGCACTATGGCTACACCTTC. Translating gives CASSVRQGHYGYTF. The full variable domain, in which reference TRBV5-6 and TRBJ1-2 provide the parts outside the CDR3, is DAGVTQSPTHLIKTRGQQVTLRCSPKSGHDTVSWYQQALGQGPQFIFQYYEEEERQRGNFPDRFSGHQFPNYSSELNVNALLLGDSALYLCASSVRQGHYGYTFGSGTRLTVV.